A single sample is the source of the 2 T cell receptor beta chains below, sequenced in a study of T cell responses to AZD1222 COVID-19 vaccine. TCRdb keeps only in-frame clones here, not all; method: immunoSEQ multiplex PCR. The data contain about 120,000 clones, about 90% of them singletons. The material sequenced was peripheral blood, taken on day 0 of AZD1222 vaccination. These receptors were collected from an adult in good health.

The genes are TRBV30 and TRBJ1-5, with no clear D. This CDR3 is 14 amino acids long. The V gene lost 2 bases and the J gene lost 2 bases, with 10 bases spanning the gap. Germline lookup yields CDR1 GTSNPN and CDR2 SVGIG (reference sequence). CDR3 sequence: CAWSINRGNQPQHF. CDR3 bases: TGTGCCTGGAGTATCAACAGAGGCAATCAGCCCCAGCATTTT.

The chain links TRBV19 to TRBJ2-3; D possibly corresponds to TRBD2 (5 bases). With 3 bases removed from V and 4 bases from J, the gap between germline ends came to 14 bases. This CDR3 spans 15 amino acids. CDR1 is LNHDA, CDR2 SQIVND, per germline (reference sequence). CDR3 sequence (DNA): TGTGCCAGTAGTATTACCGCGGGTGCACCAGATACGCAGTATTTT. The encoded protein is CASSITAGAPDTQYF.